This T cell receptor beta chain was documented in a study of shared clonotypes between healthy human individuals. At the level of the study: Donor ages ranged 18 to 49 years: a couple of women, a few men. Per-donor plates numbered three CD4 naive, three CD4 memory, two CD8 naive and one CD8 memory.

Each PCR replicate from the sorted subsets contained about 200 ng DNA, which is about 31,000 T cell genomes. Authors' data handling: From ImmunoSEQ came sequences covering only the junction and carrying no quality scores, so filtering differed. The method was immunoSEQ multiplex PCR; TCRdb's version includes in-frame clones alone and lacks a portion of them. The DNA gave D and trimming, while V, J and clone size come from that table. This repertoire shows about 580,000 clones, 98% found once; its top ten account for roughly 0.29%. Germline V gives CDR1 MNHEY, CDR2 SVGAGI. The CDR3 is made up of 13 amino acids. Naive CD8 cells were CD45RO-negative, positively selected for CCR7, excluding terminally differentiated effector memory CD45RA+ cells. Of note for this clone: The junction shows a germline mismatch at one end, possibly a read error.

The sequencing sample was made of naive CD8+ T cells sorted from blood. The clonotype comes from a man aged 25 to 40 in good health. This chain uses TRBV6-5 with TRBJ2-1, with 7 bases matching TRBD1. The CDR3 loop reads CASSDSTGNEQFF. CDR3 DNA: TGTGCCAGCAGTGACTCGACAGGGAATGAGCAGTTCTTC.